This T cell receptor (beta chain) appears in the sequencing data of a study of T cell responses to AZD1222 COVID-19 vaccine. Study-level points and caveats: Nearly half of spike-specific TCRs reportedly go after variant regions that carry no mutations. Clonal diversity was possibly underestimated, and white British individuals and females predominated among donors. Spike-specific TCRs gained breadth and depth after people received two AZD1222 doses. Repertoires were sampled only after the peak T cell response.

This clone was observed a few times. Its antigen is undetermined. Sequencing used immunoSEQ multiplex PCR; TCRdb keeps in-frame clones, though not all of them. The top ten hold 1% to 1.5% of the sample, which has about 140,000 clones, approximately 91% seen once. Germline CDR1 reads SGHTA; CDR2 reads FQGNSA. The CDR3 is 12 residues long. Trimming cost V 4 bases and J 13 bases, with 14 bases left between them. The chain joins TRBV7-2 to TRBJ2-1; no firm D call. This receptor was identified in an adult who received the AZD1222 COVID-19 vaccine. The source material was peripheral blood, sampled 28 days after the second AZD1222 dose. The CDR3 loop is CASSYRSTHQFF. CDR3 coding DNA: TGTGCCAGCAGCTACCGATCCACCCACCAGTTCTTC.